The 8 T cell receptor beta chains given below trace back to one sample, sequenced in a study of glioma-infiltrating T cells after dendritic cell vaccination. TCRdb's table, derived via immunoSEQ multiplex PCR, lists solely in-frame clones and lacks some. Of fewer than 65,000 clones listed, approximately 90% were seen once; the top ten hold 5.3%. As to time point: after dendritic cell vaccination, including at tumor progression/relapse. Sequenced here: blood, sampled after dendritic cell vaccination. The source is a human donor with glioblastoma.

This sequence joins TRBV6-1 and TRBJ2-3; 9 bases match TRBD1. Germline-derived CDR1 and CDR2 are MNHNS and SASEGT. This CDR3 contains 15 residues. V shed 8 bases and J 6 bases; nucleotides not matched to a gene: 12. The chain's CDR3 is CASQQDRGKSDTQYF. The CDR3 DNA sequence: TGTGCCAGCCAACAGGACAGGGGAAAGTCGGATACGCAGTATTTT.

V and J are TRBV2 and TRBJ2-5, with D maybe TRBD2 (6 bases). Trimming pared 5 bases from V and 3 bases from J, leaving 10 bases between. Germline lookup yields CDR1 SNHLY and CDR2 FYNNEI. The CDR3 has 13 amino acids. CDR3 sequence: CASSPPGEETQYF. CDR3 coding DNA: TGTGCCAGCAGTCCCCCGGGAGAAGAGACCCAGTACTTC.

This chain joins TRBV5-4 and TRBJ2-1; 7 bases line up with TRBD2. Germline lookup yields CDR1 SGHNT and CDR2 YYREEE (reference sequence). The V and J ends lost 2 bases and 5 bases, in that order; junction bases with no gene match: 4. The CDR3 is 14 residues long. CDR3 amino acids: CASSFSSGHNEQFF. The CDR3 DNA follows: TGTGCCAGCAGCTTTTCTAGCGGCCACAATGAGCAGTTCTTC.

This clone was detected only a few times. V usage is TRBV4-2 and J usage is TRBJ2-7, with 9 bases that match TRBD2. The trim removed 4 bases at V and 6 bases at J, leaving 13 bases unmatched. The germline V gene encodes CDR1 LGHNA and CDR2 YNFKEQ. The CDR3 spans 16 residues. The chain's CDR3 is CASSRGDLTSGSEQYF. The CDR3 nucleotides are TGTGCCAGCAGCCGAGGGGATTTGACTAGCGGCTCCGAGCAGTACTTC.

This rearrangement joins TRBV10-3 to TRBJ2-5; tentative D call: TRBD2 (5 bases). Germline loops: CDR1 ENHRY, CDR2 SYGVKD. V lost 6 bases to trimming and J lost 4 bases, with 9 bases between them. The CDR3 runs 12 residues. This chain's CDR3 is CAISLEGETQYF. The CDR3 region has the DNA TGTGCCATCAGCTTAGAGGGAGAGACCCAGTACTTC.

The chain links TRBV7-9 to TRBJ1-1, with a possible D match to TRBD1 (5 bases). Germline CDR1 reads SEHNR; CDR2 reads FQNEAQ (reference sequence). The CDR3 has 14 residues. Trimming pared 3 bases from V and 5 bases from J, leaving 13 bases between. The CDR3 DNA reads TGTGCCAGCAGCTTGGACCTCCGGGGGACTGAAGCTTTCTTT. It encodes CASSLDLRGTEAFF. The full variable domain, with the rest looked up from reference TRBV7-9 and TRBJ1-1, is DTGVSQNPRHKITKRGQNVTFRCDPISEHNRLYWYRQTLGQGPEFLTYFQNEAQLEKSRLLSDRFSAERPKGSFSTLEIQRTEQGDSAMYLCASSLDLRGTEAFFGQGTRLTVV.

The CDR3 protein is CASSLTGGPYNEQFF. CDR3 coding DNA: TGCGCCAGCAGCTTGACGGGGGGGCCTTACAATGAGCAGTTCTTC. V gene TRBV5-1 combines with J gene TRBJ2-1, with TRBD2 matching over 8 bases. V shed 1 base and J 4 bases; nucleotides not matched to a gene: 4. The length of the CDR3 is 15 residues. Germline loops: CDR1 SGHRS, CDR2 YFSETQ.

The chain joins TRBV9 to TRBJ2-7; 12 nucleotides align to TRBD2. Losses at the gene ends were 3 bases for V and 8 bases for J; bases not matched to a gene: 15. There are 17 residues in the CDR3. In germline, CDR1 is SGDLS, CDR2 YYNGEE. CDR3 residues: CASSAHSQFRTSGKQYF. The CDR3 bases are TGTGCCAGCAGCGCCCATTCGCAATTTAGGACTAGCGGGAAGCAGTACTTC.